This TCR beta chain was captured by sequencing in a study of blood T cell repertoires in COVID-19. Study-level background: The analysed material was cDNA or gDNA that came from T cells, B-cell-depleted T cells, or PBMCs.

Profiled with immunoSEQ multiplex PCR; TCRdb holds only in-frame clones, not every one. Of approximately 170,000 clones in the sample, roughly 84% were seen once. This clone was detected a few times. This clonotype was sampled from a woman between 70 and 85 years old with COVID-19, enrolled during active disease. Input material: peripheral blood.

CDR3 coding DNA: TGTGCCAGCAGCTTAGCACTAGCGGGAGGGAGCTCCTACAATGAGCAGTTCTTC. This translates into CASSLALAGGSSYNEQFF. The V call is TRBV7-8, the J call TRBJ2-1; TRBD2 aligns across 13 bases. CDR1 SGHVS and CDR2 FQNEAQ come from the germline V gene. CDR3 size: 18 residues. The V and J ends lost 0 bases and 0 bases, in that order; junction bases with no gene match: 2.